The 32 T cell receptor beta chains given below trace back to one sample, sequenced in a study of shared clonotypes between healthy human individuals (dated by TCRdb to the early 2020s). The protocol used for the library was the immunoSEQ multiplex PCR assay. TCRdb holds this immuneACCESS table with in-frame rearrangements only. Some clones are missing; in checked studies, unresolved V genes explain under half, and the rest has no known cause. Within this sample are about 600,000 clones, with roughly four fifths of them counted one time only. The ten largest make up around 11% of the sample. The sample consisted of PBMCs. The origin of the receptors is a woman between 35 and 50 years old in good health. Some clones in this sample may be carry-over from other donors' samples.

To note about this clone: Other DNA sequences within the sample encode an identical CDR3. V and J are TRBV27 and TRBJ2-7; unclear D gene. The germline V gene encodes CDR1 MNHEY and CDR2 SMNVEV (reference sequence). The CDR3 spans 13 residues. V was shortened by 2 bases and J by 3 bases, with 8 bases between the two germline ends. The CDR3 coding sequence is TGTGCCAGCAGTTTAGGCCGAGTCTACGAGCAGTACTTC. It encodes CASSLGRVYEQYF.

The V gene is TRBV7-2, the J gene TRBJ2-1; perhaps D is TRBD1 or TRBD2 (5 bases each). The CDR3 consists of 13 residues. Trimming pared 5 bases from V and 7 bases from J, leaving 12 bases between. The germline V gene has CDR1 SGHTA and CDR2 FQGNSA. The CDR3 loop reads CASSQGPENEQFF. The CDR3 coding sequence is TGTGCCAGCAGCCAGGGACCCGAAAATGAGCAGTTCTTC.

The CDR3 coding sequence is TGTGCCAGCAGTCAGGTAGGGTTTACCTACGAGCAGTACTTC. Translating gives CASSQVGFTYEQYF. The chain uses TRBV27 and TRBJ2-7; D is ambiguous. CDR3 length: 14 amino acids. Per germline, CDR1 MNHEY and CDR2 SMNVEV (reference sequence). V was trimmed by 5 bases and J by 2 bases, leaving 13 bases between them.

The J gene is TRBJ1-3, the V gene TRBV2, with D possibly matching TRBD1 (5 bases). CDR1 and CDR2 from the germline V gene are SNHLY and FYNNEI. V lost 7 bases and J 6 bases, leaving 22 bases between the germline ends. This CDR3 has 16 amino acids. As DNA, the CDR3 is TGTGCCAGCACTCCTCAAGCTATCGGGGCGGCAAACACCATATATTTT. This codes for CASTPQAIGAANTIYF. Together with reference TRBV2 and TRBJ1-3, the CDR3 gives the full variable domain: EPEVTQTPSHQVTQMGQEVILRCVPISNHLYFYWYRQILGQKVEFLVSFYNNEISEKSEIFDDQFSVERPDGSNFTLKIRSTKLEDSAMYFCASTPQAIGAANTIYFGEGSWLTVV.

The chain combines TRBV28 with TRBJ2-3, with TRBD2 matching over 15 bases. The ends lost 1 base at V and 0 bases at J; junction bases unmatched: 2. CDR1 and CDR2 from the germline V gene are MDHEN and SYDVKM. The CDR3 is made up of 18 amino acids. The CDR3 loop is CASSLYGTSGRSTDTQYF. Here the CDR3 DNA reads TGTGCCAGCAGTTTATACGGGACTAGCGGGAGGAGCACAGATACGCAGTATTTT.

The rearrangement uses TRBV29-1 and TRBJ2-2; 13 positions match TRBD2. This CDR3 has 14 amino acids. Germline CDR1 and CDR2: SQVTM and ANQGSEA. V was clipped by 4 bases and J by 7 bases; unmatched bases: 3. The CDR3 loop reads CSVGTSGSGGELFF. The CDR3 region has the DNA TGCAGCGTTGGGACTAGCGGGAGCGGCGGGGAGCTGTTTTTT.

V and J are TRBV10-1 and TRBJ2-2; the D gene could be TRBD1 or TRBD2 (5 bases each). The germline gives CDR1 WNHNN, CDR2 SYGVQD (reference sequence). The length of the CDR3 is 15 residues. V was shortened by 3 bases and J by 0 bases, with 8 bases between the two germline ends. The CDR3 region has the DNA TGCGCCAGCAGTGACCAGGGACCGAACACCGGGGAGCTGTTTTTT. Protein product: CASSDQGPNTGELFF.

The CDR3 spells CAWSPHSISKGYTF. In DNA, the CDR3 is TGTGCCTGGAGCCCCCATTCCATCTCAAAGGGCTACACCTTC. The chain carries TRBV30 and TRBJ1-2, with D hard to call. The CDR3 length is 14 residues. Germline loops: CDR1 GTSNPN, CDR2 SVGIG (reference sequence). The ends were cut back, 3 bases at V and 8 bases at J, with 19 bases in the middle.

The chain uses TRBV6-6 and TRBJ1-3; D remains ambiguous. Germline V gene data show CDR1 as MNHNY and CDR2 as SVGAGI (reference sequence). CDR3 length: 14 residues. V was cut by 5 bases and J by 0 bases, with 8 bases left in between. This CDR3 reads CASSRSPSGNTIYF. The CDR3 DNA reads as TGTGCCAGCAGTAGAAGCCCCTCTGGAAACACCATATATTTT.

The gene calls are TRBV5-1 and TRBJ2-7, with unresolved D. Germline lookup yields CDR1 SGHRS and CDR2 YFSETQ. V was shortened by 2 bases and J by 0 bases, with 12 bases between the two germline ends. CDR3 size: 15 residues. CDR3 in amino acids: CASSFYSVASYEQYF. Written as DNA, the CDR3 is TGCGCCAGCAGCTTTTACAGCGTTGCCTCCTACGAGCAGTACTTC.

The J gene is TRBJ2-5, the V gene TRBV30; D might be TRBD1 or TRBD2, each matching 5 bases. The CDR3 consists of 13 residues. Looked up from germline, CDR1 is GTSNPN and CDR2 is SVGIG (reference sequence). V was shortened by 4 bases and J by 2 bases, with 11 bases between the two germline ends. This chain's CDR3 is CAWNRDAQETQYF. The CDR3, as DNA: TGTGCCTGGAACCGGGACGCGCAAGAGACCCAGTACTTC.

This clone was recorded a few times. J is TRBJ2-1 and V is TRBV10-1, with 7 bases that match TRBD1. The CDR3 extends over 16 amino acids. V shed 2 bases and J 6 bases; nucleotides not matched to a gene: 10. CDR1 WNHNN and CDR2 SYGVQD come from the germline V gene (reference sequence). The CDR3 loop is CASSEVGTVYTNEQFF. As DNA, the CDR3 is TGCGCCAGCAGTGAGGTAGGGACAGTTTATACCAATGAGCAGTTCTTC.

Many counts were recorded for this clone. V and J are TRBV6-4 and TRBJ2-1; D is tentatively TRBD1 or TRBD2 (5 bases each). V was trimmed by 2 bases and J by 0 bases, leaving 8 bases between them. This CDR3 is built from 15 residues. CDR1 and CDR2 (germline): MRHNA, SNTAGT. Written as DNA, the CDR3 is TGTGCCAGCAGTGACGGGACCAGCTCCTACAATGAGCAGTTCTTC. This codes for CASSDGTSSYNEQFF.

This chain joins TRBV12-5 and TRBJ2-5; 8 bases match TRBD2. Germline CDR1 LGHNT, CDR2 FRNRAP. The CDR3 runs to 16 residues. V lost 1 base, J lost 0 bases, and 4 bases stayed unmatched. CDR3 DNA: TGTGCTAGTGGTTTGGGACTAGCGCTACACCAAGAGACCCAGTACTTC. Its translation: CASGLGLALHQETQYF.

This clone was picked up many times. This chain's CDR3 is CASSLTGNNQPQHF. The CDR3 DNA is TGTGCCAGCAGCCTGACAGGGAATAATCAGCCCCAGCATTTT. The genes are TRBV28 and TRBJ1-5, with 7 bases aligning to TRBD1. CDR1 and CDR2 (germline): MDHEN, SYDVKM. There are 14 residues in the CDR3. The V gene end was trimmed by 6 bases and the J gene end by 4 bases; junction bases not matched to a gene: 6.

The chain is built from TRBV2 and TRBJ2-5; 9 bases agree with TRBD1. The CDR3 extends over 12 amino acids. The V gene end was trimmed by 10 bases and the J gene end by 5 bases; junction bases not matched to a gene: 5. The germline V gene encodes CDR1 SNHLY and CDR2 FYNNEI. DNA for the CDR3: TGTGCCATGTCAGACAGGGGGGAGACCCAGTACTTC. The encoded protein is CAMSDRGETQYF. Drawing the rest from reference TRBV2 and TRBJ2-5, the complete variable domain is EPEVTQTPSHQVTQMGQEVILRCVPISNHLYFYWYRQILGQKVEFLVSFYNNEISEKSEIFDDQFSVERPDGSNFTLKIRSTKLEDSAMYFCAMSDRGETQYFGPGTRLLVL.

This chain uses TRBV18 with TRBJ1-4; TRBD1 matches 8 bases. CDR1 is KGHSH, CDR2 LQKENI, per germline. CDR3 length equals 15 residues. V dropped 0 bases and J dropped 5; count of bases not matched to a gene: 2. The CDR3 spells CASSPPQGVNEKLFF. The CDR3 DNA reads as TGTGCCAGCTCACCACCACAGGGGGTCAATGAAAAACTGTTTTTT. Drawing the rest from reference TRBV18 and TRBJ1-4, the complete variable domain is NAGVMQNPRHLVRRRGQEARLRCSPMKGHSHVYWYRQLPEEGLKFMVYLQKENIIDESGMPKERFSAEFPKEGPSILRIQQVVRGDSAAYFCASSPPQGVNEKLFFGSGTQLSVL.

V and J are TRBV4-1 and TRBJ2-5; 7 bases map to TRBD2. Per germline, CDR1 MGHRA and CDR2 YSYEKL. The CDR3 extends over 15 amino acids. J was trimmed by 5 bases and V by 0 bases; bases with no gene match: 6. The chain's CDR3 is CASSQDAAGMETQYF. The DNA of the CDR3 is TGCGCCAGCAGCCAAGATGCAGCGGGAATGGAGACCCAGTACTTC.

The chain employs TRBV7-8 and TRBJ2-7; 8 nucleotides align to TRBD1. The CDR3 totals 13 residues. The germline V gene encodes CDR1 SGHVS and CDR2 FQNEAQ. Trimming removed 5 bases from V and 7 bases from J; junction bases left unmatched: 7. The CDR3 DNA reads TGTGCCAGCAGCCTAGGACAGGGCCAAGAGCAGTACTTC. Translated, it gives CASSLGQGQEQYF.

V and J are TRBV7-2 and TRBJ2-7; D is uncertain. The ends were cut back, 1 base at V and 6 bases at J, with 13 bases in the middle. In germline, CDR1 is SGHTA, CDR2 FQGNSA. The CDR3 sequence is 14 residues long. Written as DNA, the CDR3 is TGTGCCAGCAGCTTAGGAATCACCGGGTCCGAGCAGTACTTC. The encoded protein is CASSLGITGSEQYF.

The rearrangement uses TRBV7-9 and TRBJ2-1; a possible D gene is TRBD1 (5 bases). In germline, CDR1 is SEHNR, CDR2 FQNEAQ (reference sequence). Deletions cut 5 bases from V and 10 bases from J, with 24 bases between. CDR3 length: 16 residues. CDR3 in amino acids: CASSQIGAPKGPEQFF. Here the CDR3 DNA reads TGTGCCAGCAGCCAAATAGGGGCACCCAAAGGACCGGAGCAGTTCTTC.

The CDR3 region has the DNA TGTGCCAGCAGCGTAGCCGCTAGCGGGAACTACGAGCAGTACTTC. Amino acid sequence: CASSVAASGNYEQYF. J is TRBJ2-7 and V is TRBV9; 9 bases agree with TRBD2. Germline values: CDR1 SGDLS, CDR2 YYNGEE. V dropped 0 bases and J dropped 3; count of bases not matched to a gene: 4. The CDR3 extends over 15 amino acids.

The J gene is TRBJ2-5, the V gene TRBV5-4, with TRBD2 identical over 9 bases. Trimming at V came to 2 bases and at J to 5 bases, leaving 10 bases not matched to a gene. This CDR3 comprises 16 residues. The germline gives CDR1 SGHNT, CDR2 YYREEE (reference sequence). The CDR3 spells CASSLGGRALRETQYF. In DNA, the CDR3 is TGTGCCAGCAGCTTAGGCGGGAGGGCCCTCAGGGAGACCCAGTACTTC.

The chain links TRBV9 to TRBJ1-2; no firm D call. The CDR3 length is 15 residues. The germline gives CDR1 SGDLS, CDR2 YYNGEE. V lost 3 bases and J 0 bases, leaving 12 bases between the germline ends. DNA of the CDR3: TGTGCCAGCAGCGCCGGACGGATGACTAACTATGGCTACACCTTC. It codes for CASSAGRMTNYGYTF.

This CDR3 reads CATGTSGTDTQYF. The CDR3 nucleotides are TGTGCCACCGGAACTAGCGGCACAGATACGCAGTATTTT. V gene TRBV6-6 combines with J gene TRBJ2-3; the match to TRBD2 covers 7 bases. V lost 10 bases and J lost 1; bases outside the gene matches: 5. CDR3 size: 13 residues. In germline, CDR1 is MNHNY, CDR2 SVGAGI (reference sequence).

V is TRBV27 and J is TRBJ1-5; TRBD1 might be the D (5 bases). Germline assignment: CDR1 MNHEY and CDR2 SMNVEV (reference sequence). The CDR3 spans 14 residues. Trimming removed 6 bases from V and 4 bases from J, with 13 bases in between. CDR3 region: CASRSGVSNQPQHF. CDR3 coding DNA: TGTGCCAGCAGGTCGGGGGTTTCAAATCAGCCCCAGCATTTT.

V gene TRBV18 combines with J gene TRBJ2-2, with 9 bases lining up with TRBD2. With 3 bases clipped from V and 3 bases from J, the junction kept 5 bases outside the gene matches. CDR1 is KGHSH and CDR2 is LQKENI in the germline V gene. CDR3 length: 16 residues. CDR3 in DNA: TGTGCCAGCTCACCTAGCGGGAGTACTTACACCGGGGAGCTGTTTTTT. Translating gives CASSPSGSTYTGELFF.

The chain combines TRBV4-3 with TRBJ2-5, with TRBD2 identical over 10 bases. The J segment lost 2 bases and the V segment lost 0 bases, leaving 12 bases of the junction unmatched. Germline V gene data show CDR1 as LGHNA and CDR2 as YSLEER. The CDR3 loop spans 19 amino acids. In DNA form, the CDR3 reads TGCGCCAGCAGCCAAGAATCTAGCGGGAGTCTTTCCGGACAAGAGACCCAGTACTTC. Its protein is CASSQESSGSLSGQETQYF.

For this clone: Distinct nucleotide sequences in the sample also encode this CDR3. The CDR3 DNA is TGTGCCAGCTCACCTAGGACTAGCGGGAGCTACGAGCAGTACTTC. Encoded protein: CASSPRTSGSYEQYF. The J gene is TRBJ2-7, the V gene TRBV18; 13 bases line up with TRBD2. The germline CDR1 and CDR2 sequences are KGHSH and LQKENI. There are 15 residues in the CDR3. The J segment lost 3 bases and the V segment lost 3 bases, leaving 2 bases of the junction unmatched. The full variable domain, in which reference TRBV18 and TRBJ2-7 provide the parts outside the CDR3, is NAGVMQNPRHLVRRRGQEARLRCSPMKGHSHVYWYRQLPEEGLKFMVYLQKENIIDESGMPKERFSAEFPKEGPSILRIQQVVRGDSAAYFCASSPRTSGSYEQYFGPGTRLTVT.

This CDR3 reads CASSFTGGYYEQYF. The CDR3, as DNA: TGTGCCAGCAGTTTCACGGGAGGATACTACGAGCAGTACTTC. V gene TRBV28 combines with J gene TRBJ2-7; 7 bases are a match to TRBD2. V was clipped by 3 bases and J by 3 bases; unmatched bases: 5. The CDR3 consists of 14 residues. Per the germline V gene, CDR1 is MDHEN and CDR2 is SYDVKM.

This clone was seen a single time. The V call is TRBV5-4, the J call TRBJ1-1; unclear D gene. There are 15 residues in the CDR3. Trimming removed 4 bases from V and 1 base from J, with 14 bases in between. Per the germline V gene, CDR1 is SGHNT and CDR2 is YYREEE (reference sequence). CDR3 sequence (DNA): TGTGCCAGCAGCCCGGGCCCCGGGAGGAACACTGAAGCTTTCTTT. It is translated as CASSPGPGRNTEAFF.

The chain recombines TRBV7-9 with TRBJ2-5; 7 bases map to TRBD2. V was pared by 5 bases and J by 5 bases, with 11 bases of the junction left unmatched. The CDR3 runs 15 residues. Germline CDR1 SEHNR, CDR2 FQNEAQ (reference sequence). CDR3 in amino acids: CASSPPGAGAETQYF. For the CDR3, the DNA is TGTGCCAGCAGCCCTCCTGGCGCGGGAGCGGAGACCCAGTACTTC.